The clone carrying this T cell receptor (beta chain) was seen ten or more times. The authors prepared the TCRbeta library with unique molecular identifiers. TCRdb passed the PCR reads through MiXCR, listing each CDR3 protein once. The data hold 170,000 or so distinct CDR3 sequences, with more than 6.5% observed a single time. This specimen comes from a study of T-cell reconstitution after alpha-beta-depleted transplantation in children. There are 13 residues in the CDR3. Per the germline V gene, CDR1 is SGHRS and CDR2 is YFSETQ. V lost 4 bases, J lost 2 bases, and 10 bases lay in between. The chain is built from TRBV5-1 and TRBJ2-7; D unclear. The receptor comes from a human donor who donated a stem cell graft to a child with Wiskott-Aldrich syndrome. Here the sequenced sample was PBMCs from the stem cell graft donor, taken from the stem cell graft. DNA for the CDR3: TGCGCCAGCAGCACCGACAACGCCTACGAGCAGTACTTC. Translated, it gives CASSTDNAYEQYF.